The clone carrying this T cell receptor (beta chain) has more than one count but fewer than ten. Authors' data handling: Amplification from reference gene primers served as the basis for estimated nucleated cell counts. Method: immunoSEQ multiplex PCR; TCRdb's copy keeps in-frame clones and lacks some. The V and J calls and clone size come from that table; D and trimming were worked out from the DNA. The repertoire holds 200,000 or so clones, with about 79% as singletons. CDR1 and CDR2 from the germline V gene are SGHRS and YFSETQ. V dropped 4 bases and J dropped 1; count of bases not matched to a gene: 14. The CDR3 sequence is 17 residues long. This record belongs to a study of blood T cell repertoires in COVID-19. Turning to the study itself: Sites across the United States, Italy and Spain contributed samples from acute and convalescent COVID-19. PBMCs, B-cell-depleted T cells, or T cells were the source of the cDNA or gDNA that made up the material.

Sequenced: peripheral blood. The clonotype was recovered from a human donor in a cohort sampled during active COVID-19. This sequence joins TRBV5-1 and TRBJ2-7; 7 bases align to TRBD1. The CDR3 region is CASSLGTVDRSSYEQYF. The CDR3 nucleotides are TGCGCCAGCAGCCTGGGGACCGTGGACAGGAGTTCCTACGAGCAGTACTTC.